Below, 13 T cell receptor beta chains from the same sample are listed, as sequenced in a study of PD-1 blockade in classical Hodgkin lymphoma. The method was immunoSEQ multiplex PCR; TCRdb's version includes in-frame clones alone and lacks a portion of them. Of tens of thousands of clones in the sample, around 80% were seen once. The time point was: cycle 4 day 1 (C4D1), after more than five weeks of nivolumab. Each patient relapsed following autologous stem cell transplantation, and prior brentuximab vedotin exposure differed. This sample comprised peripheral blood mononuclear cells (PBMCs), obtained before the fourth cycle of nivolumab. These receptor sequences come from a human donor with classical Hodgkin lymphoma.

The chain is built from TRBV5-6 and TRBJ1-1; D is ambiguous. The V end was cut by 4 bases, the J end by 4 bases, with 11 bases between. CDR3 length: 13 residues. Per germline, CDR1 SGHDT and CDR2 YYEEEE. CDR3 amino acids: CASSLSLATEAFF. CDR3 in DNA: TGTGCCAGCAGCCTATCCTTGGCCACTGAAGCTTTCTTT.

Only one count was recorded for this clone. The chain couples TRBV5-1 to TRBJ2-7; 7 positions match TRBD1. The germline CDR1 and CDR2 sequences are SGHRS and YFSETQ. This CDR3 is built from 15 residues. V lost 1 base and J lost 2; bases outside the gene matches: 6. The CDR3: CASSLWTGGTYEQYF. CDR3 coding DNA: TGCGCCAGCAGCTTGTGGACAGGTGGGACCTACGAGCAGTACTTC.

The chain joins TRBV5-1 to TRBJ2-7, with D perhaps assigned TRBD1 or TRBD2 (5 bases each). The germline V and J ends were trimmed by 0 bases and 5 bases, with 21 bases remaining between them. This CDR3 has 17 residues. Per the germline V gene, CDR1 is SGHRS and CDR2 is YFSETQ. CDR3 coding DNA: TGCGCCAGCAGCTTGGTGGTCACCGGGGACCCGAGGGACGAGCAGTACTTC. This sequence encodes CASSLVVTGDPRDEQYF.

The rearrangement joins TRBV10-3 to TRBJ1-1; TRBD1 might be the D (5 bases). From germline, CDR1 is ENHRY and CDR2 SYGVKD. V was clipped by 0 bases and J by 10 bases, with 12 bases between them. The CDR3 has 13 amino acids. The CDR3 region is CAISESGPGGAFF. The CDR3 DNA is TGTGCCATCAGTGAGTCGGGCCCCGGGGGAGCTTTCTTT.

This chain connects TRBV19 to TRBJ2-2; D is uncertain. With 3 bases removed from V and 8 bases from J, the gap between germline ends came to 7 bases. This CDR3 region has 12 residues. The germline V gene encodes CDR1 LNHDA and CDR2 SQIVND (reference sequence). This CDR3 reads CASSIYRGELFF. In DNA form, the CDR3 reads TGTGCCAGTAGTATTTATCGAGGGGAGCTGTTTTTT.

V usage is TRBV5-1 and J usage is TRBJ2-3; 10 bases agree with TRBD2. This CDR3 comprises 16 residues. The germline V gene encodes CDR1 SGHRS and CDR2 YFSETQ. V lost 6 bases, J lost 3 bases, and 10 bases stayed unmatched. This CDR3 reads CASNSAASGRTDTQYF. Here the CDR3 DNA reads TGCGCCAGCAACTCTGCGGCTAGCGGGAGAACAGATACGCAGTATTTT.

The chain links TRBV6-5 to TRBJ1-1, with 7 bases fitting TRBD1. Germline lookup yields CDR1 MNHEY and CDR2 SVGAGI. V gave up 6 bases and J gave up 1 base; unmatched junction bases: 5. There are 14 residues in the CDR3. The CDR3 DNA follows: TGTGCCAGCAGCTTCGACAGGGCGAACACTGAAGCTTTCTTT. Translation gives CASSFDRANTEAFF.

The chain has TRBV9 and TRBJ2-3; D is uncertain. This CDR3 is 13 amino acids long. Trimming took off 0 bases at V and 3 bases at J, with 5 bases between the two ends. Germline CDR1 reads SGDLS; CDR2 reads YYNGEE. The CDR3 loop is CASSVVETDTQYF. CDR3 DNA sequence: TGTGCCAGCAGCGTAGTCGAAACAGATACGCAGTATTTT.

The DNA of the CDR3 is TGTGCCATCCCAGCGGGGGGTCGGAATGAGCAGTTCTTC. Translation: CAIPAGGRNEQFF. The rearrangement joins TRBV28 to TRBJ2-1; 9 nucleotides line up with TRBD2. V shed 10 bases, J shed 7 bases, and the junction held 8 bases outside the gene matches. From germline, CDR1 is MDHEN and CDR2 SYDVKM. The CDR3 spans 13 residues.

The chain uses TRBV10-1 and TRBJ2-7; the D is unclear. V was cut by 1 base and J by 7 bases, with 8 bases left in between. From germline, CDR1 is WNHNN and CDR2 SYGVQD (reference sequence). The CDR3 runs 12 residues. CDR3 loop: CASSEWDGEQYF. The CDR3 DNA reads as TGCGCCAGCAGTGAGTGGGATGGGGAGCAGTACTTC.

V usage is TRBV25-1 and J usage is TRBJ2-3; perhaps D is TRBD1 or TRBD2 (5 bases each). Germline CDR1 reads MGHDK; CDR2 reads SYGVNS. V was trimmed by 2 bases and J by 7 bases, leaving 13 bases between them. The CDR3 runs to 14 residues. The CDR3 is CASSETGTKNTQYF. As DNA, the CDR3 is TGTGCCAGCAGTGAAACCGGGACGAAGAATACGCAGTATTTT.

V usage is TRBV6-5 and J usage is TRBJ1-1; D possibly corresponds to TRBD1 (6 bases). This CDR3 spans 14 amino acids. CDR1 and CDR2 (germline): MNHEY, SVGAGI. Trimming removed 5 bases at V and 1 base at J, with 11 bases between. CDR3 coding DNA: TGTGCCAGCAGTGCCGGACAGCGGAACACTGAAGCTTTCTTT. Protein: CASSAGQRNTEAFF.

This clone has more than one count but fewer than ten. V gene TRBV29-1 combines with J gene TRBJ2-3; tentative D call: TRBD1 (6 bases). The length of the CDR3 is 12 residues. Germline CDR1 SQVTM, CDR2 ANQGSEA. Trimming left V 3 bases short and J 9 bases short, with 13 bases between. The CDR3 is CSVEVQGTTQYF. Written as DNA, the CDR3 is TGCAGCGTTGAGGTCCAGGGGACGACGCAGTATTTT.